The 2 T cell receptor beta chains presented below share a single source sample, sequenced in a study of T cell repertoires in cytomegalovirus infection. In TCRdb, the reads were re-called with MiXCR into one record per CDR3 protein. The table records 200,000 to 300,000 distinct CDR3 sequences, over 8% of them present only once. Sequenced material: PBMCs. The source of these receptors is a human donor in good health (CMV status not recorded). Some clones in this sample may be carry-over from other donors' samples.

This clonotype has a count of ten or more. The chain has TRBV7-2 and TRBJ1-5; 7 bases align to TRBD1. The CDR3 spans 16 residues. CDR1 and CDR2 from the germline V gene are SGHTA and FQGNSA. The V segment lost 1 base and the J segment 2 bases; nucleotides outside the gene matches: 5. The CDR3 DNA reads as TGTGCCAGCAGCTTAGAGGGGGCTCGGGGCAATCAGCCCCAGCATTTT. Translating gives CASSLEGARGNQPQHF.

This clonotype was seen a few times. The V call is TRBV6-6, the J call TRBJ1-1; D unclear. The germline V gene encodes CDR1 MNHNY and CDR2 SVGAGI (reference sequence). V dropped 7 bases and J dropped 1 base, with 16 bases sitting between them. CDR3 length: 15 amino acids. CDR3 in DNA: TGTGCCAGCACCCCGAGTGGCATTCAGAACACTGAAGCTTTCTTT. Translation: CASTPSGIQNTEAFF.